This TCR beta chain was identified during a study of OX40 agonist ivuxolimab in advanced cancers. TCRdb's copy holds only in-frame clones and misses some; the assay was immunoSEQ multiplex PCR. This sample carries 11,000 or so clones, around 84% of them seen once, and the ten largest clones take just under 30%. CDR1 and CDR2 from the germline V gene are LNHDA and SQIVND (reference sequence). This CDR3 contains 17 residues. The V end lost 5 bases, the J end lost 2 bases, and 19 bases lay between the germline ends. The sequence was obtained from an adult with an advanced solid tumor such as melanoma, head and neck, liver or kidney cancer. The V and J genes are TRBV19 and TRBJ2-4; perhaps D is TRBD1 or TRBD2 (5 bases each). The material was CD4+ or CD8+ T cells sorted from blood, obtained in a trial of the OX40 agonist ivuxolimab. CDR3 DNA sequence: TGTGCCAGTAGTCCTCGGGGCGAAGGTGGATCCAAAAACATTCAGTACTTC. Translated: CASSPRGEGGSKNIQYF.